What follows describes a single T cell receptor (beta chain). Libraries were prepared by immunoSEQ multiplex PCR; TCRdb keeps only in-frame clonotypes and omits some of them. The data show some 60,000 clones, 75% to 95% seen once. Trimming at V came to 2 bases and at J to 0 bases, leaving 0 bases not matched to a gene. This CDR3 comprises 15 residues. The germline CDR1 and CDR2 sequences are LGHNA and YNFKEQ. The sample comes from a study of technical replicates of blood from a few donors. Sequencing used PBMCs. The sequence derives from a human donor in good health. Some clones in this sample may be carry-over from other donors' samples. V usage is TRBV4-2 and J usage is TRBJ2-1, with 8 bases matching TRBD2. CDR3 bases: TGTGCCAGCAGCCAACGGGAGGGCTCCTACAATGAGCAGTTCTTC. Protein sequence: CASSQREGSYNEQFF.